This T cell receptor (beta chain) was profiled in a study of T cell changes during pregnancy in multiple sclerosis. In its sample, this clone was seen once. J lost 7 bases, V lost 5 bases, and 6 bases had no gene match. CDR1 is SGHTA, CDR2 FQGTGA, per germline. The CDR3 extends over 14 amino acids. Assay used: immunoSEQ multiplex PCR; TCRdb lists only in-frame clones, some missing. Found here are 74,000 or so clones, just over 90% of them singletons; the top ten hold 0.21%. The chain has TRBV7-3 and TRBJ2-2, with TRBD2 matching over 8 bases. This clonotype was obtained from a female donor with multiple sclerosis, enrolled in a pregnancy study. The input for sequencing was CD4+ T cells from peripheral blood mononuclear cells, taken before pregnancy. CDR3 region: CASSPRGGGGELFF. The CDR3 DNA is TGTGCCAGCAGCCCCCGGGGGGGTGGCGGGGAGCTGTTTTTT.